The table lists the clone carrying this TCR beta chain with a count of one. These data come from a study of shared clonotypes between healthy human individuals. The wider study: Researchers drew samples from two women and a few men aged 18 to 49.

The length of the CDR3 is 14 residues. Per germline, CDR1 MNHNS and CDR2 SASEGT. Trimming removed 3 bases from V and 5 bases from J, with 13 bases in between. Generated by immunoSEQ multiplex PCR, the TCRdb table keeps only in-frame clones and is missing some. The sample has a few million clones, approximately 96% seen once. The source is a man between 18 and 35 years old in good health. This chain links TRBV6-1 with TRBJ2-5; D gene ambiguous. Input material: naive CD4+ T cells sorted from blood. As to subset: CD45RA+ positively selected. The CDR3 bases are TGTGCCAGCAGTGATTACGGACGGTGGGAGACCCAGTACTTC. Protein: CASSDYGRWETQYF.